A single sample is the source of the 13 T cell receptor beta chains below, sequenced in a study of CD8+CD57+ T cells in acquired aplastic anemia. For CDR3 and TCR beta VDJ profiling, genomic DNA was the template used. TCRdb independently ran MiXCR on the reads; one entry per CDR3 protein. Of under 200,000 distinct CDR3 sequences in the sample, roughly 50% were seen once. The patients chosen for sequencing had shown expansion of CD8+CD57+ cells (detected by flow cytometry). The sequencing input was sorted CD4+, CD8+, or CD8+CD57+ T cells (not recorded which) from PBMCs. These receptors were taken from a human donor with aplastic anemia.

The rearrangement uses TRBV25-1 and TRBJ2-7, with TRBD2 matching over 7 bases. CDR3 size: 14 residues. The V segment lost 6 bases and the J segment 3 bases; nucleotides outside the gene matches: 8. Germline V CDR1 and CDR2: MGHDK, SYGVNS. CDR3 DNA sequence: TGTGCCAGCAGACGGGGGGTAGGAGTCTACGAGCAGTACTTC. Encoded protein: CASRRGVGVYEQYF.

Comments on this clonotype: A much larger clone lies one base from this, so it may be a read error. The chain couples TRBV9 to TRBJ1-1; 9 bases map to TRBD1. This CDR3 has 14 amino acids. Germline values: CDR1 SGDLS, CDR2 YYNGEE. The CDR3 spells CASSGYRGLTEALF. The CDR3, as DNA: TGTGCCAGCAGCGGCTACAGGGGGCTTACTGAAGCTCTCTTT.

The table lists this clonotype with a few counts. The chain carries TRBV2 and TRBJ2-7; D is possibly TRBD2 (5 bases). There are 11 residues in the CDR3. Trimming stripped 7 bases from V and 3 bases from J, with 7 bases between. Germline CDR1 SNHLY, CDR2 FYNNEI. CDR3 residues: CASKRDYEQYF. The CDR3 region has the DNA TGTGCCAGCAAGAGGGACTACGAGCAGTACTTC.

V and J are TRBV27 and TRBJ1-1; D is uncertain. CDR3 length: 14 amino acids. CDR1 and CDR2 (germline): MNHEY, SMNVEV (reference sequence). Trimming removed 3 bases at V and 3 bases at J, with 11 bases between. CDR3 sequence: CASSFEGIYTEAFF. The CDR3 DNA is TGTGCCAGCAGTTTTGAGGGAATTTACACTGAAGCTTTCTTT.

This clonotype was observed at least ten times. V usage is TRBV7-9 and J usage is TRBJ2-5; 13 nucleotides align to TRBD2. Germline CDR1 and CDR2: SEHNR and FQNEAQ (reference sequence). J lost 5 bases, V lost 5 bases, and 5 bases had no gene match. The CDR3 runs to 15 residues. CDR3 in DNA: TGTGCCAGCAGCCCAGGGGGACTAGCGGGGGAGACCCAGTACTTC. It encodes CASSPGGLAGETQYF.

A note on this clonotype: This sequence may be a read error, since a much larger clone differs from it by one base. The chain employs TRBV11-3 and TRBJ2-7, with 8 positions matching TRBD2. Unmatched junction bases numbered 11, after V lost 4 bases and J lost 6 bases. The CDR3 is made up of 15 amino acids. Looked up from germline, CDR1 is SGHNT and CDR2 is YENEEA. CDR3 coding DNA: TGTGCCAGCAGCTCATCGCCTAGCGGGTTCTCCGAGCAGTACTTC. Translating it yields CASSSSPSGFSEQYF.

This clonotype has ten or more counts. The chain joins TRBV20-1 to TRBJ1-3; D perhaps matches TRBD1 (5 bases). Germline V lookup: CDR1 DFQATT, CDR2 SNEGSKA (reference sequence). The CDR3 is made up of 15 amino acids. Trimming left V 5 bases short and J 3 bases short, with 17 bases between. CDR3 DNA sequence: TGCAGTGCTGGGATGAATAGGGGAGGTGGAAACACCATATATTTT. It is translated as CSAGMNRGGGNTIYF.

The chain couples TRBV19 to TRBJ2-7; 8 bases line up with TRBD2. The CDR3 is made up of 15 amino acids. CDR1 and CDR2 (germline): LNHDA, SQIVND (reference sequence). V was clipped by 5 bases and J by 6 bases; unmatched bases: 12. CDR3 sequence: CASSLTTSESGEQYF. The CDR3, as DNA: TGTGCCAGTAGTCTGACGACTAGCGAGAGCGGCGAGCAGTACTTC.

This clonotype was counted a few times. The DNA for the CDR3 is TGTGCCAGCAGTCCGCCGGGGAGCGGGAGTTACGAGCAGTACTTC. Translated: CASSPPGSGSYEQYF. The chain uses TRBV28 and TRBJ2-7, with 8 bases fitting TRBD2. Trimming at V came to 5 bases and at J to 4 bases, leaving 10 bases not matched to a gene. The germline V gene has CDR1 MDHEN and CDR2 SYDVKM. The CDR3 is 15 amino acids.

This clonotype was observed a few times. This chain connects TRBV24-1 to TRBJ2-5, with D perhaps being TRBD1 or TRBD2 (6 bases each). Trimming stripped 6 bases from V and 0 bases from J, with 10 bases between. The germline V gene has CDR1 KGHDR and CDR2 SFDVKD. The CDR3 extends over 14 amino acids. The CDR3 sequence: CATSRGAYQETQYF. The CDR3 DNA reads TGTGCCACCAGTAGGGGGGCGTACCAAGAGACCCAGTACTTC.

The chain is built from TRBV19 and TRBJ1-2; perhaps TRBD1 as D (5 bases). V was pared by 8 bases and J by 4 bases, with 17 bases between. The CDR3 sequence is 14 residues long. Germline V gene sequence: CDR1 LNHDA, CDR2 SQIVND (reference sequence). CDR3 DNA sequence: TGTGCCAGTGGAGGGGAGGAGAGTTTCTATGGCTACACCTTC. Its translation is CASGGEESFYGYTF.

This clonotype was recorded at least ten times. The genes are TRBV25-1 and TRBJ2-7; 7 bases are a match to TRBD2. The germline gives CDR1 MGHDK, CDR2 SYGVNS. This CDR3 has 16 residues. V shed 1 base and J 3 bases; nucleotides not matched to a gene: 9. The CDR3 is CASSESRGFPDYEQYF. The DNA for the CDR3 is TGTGCCAGCAGTGAATCGCGGGGGTTCCCCGACTACGAGCAGTACTTC.

This clonotype has a count of ten or more. This rearrangement joins TRBV6-1 to TRBJ2-3; D uncertain. The CDR3 runs to 15 residues. V dropped 2 bases and J dropped 3 bases, with 12 bases sitting between them. Germline CDR1 MNHNS, CDR2 SASEGT. The CDR3 sequence is CASSEWVAGTDTQYF. CDR3 nucleotides: TGTGCCAGCAGTGAATGGGTGGCCGGGACAGATACGCAGTATTTT.